This T cell receptor beta chain was found in a study of blood T cell repertoires in COVID-19. About the study: PBMCs, B-cell-depleted T cells, or T cells provided the cDNA or gDNA that made up the material.

Profiling relied on immunoSEQ multiplex PCR, and the TCRdb table lists in-frame clones only, not all of them. In the table there are about 37,000 clones, roughly 80% of which are singletons. The CDR3 has 16 residues. Trimming shortened V by 5 bases and J by 1 base, and 16 bases separated the two germline ends. In germline, CDR1 is KGHSH, CDR2 LQKENI. This clonotype was sampled from an older man with COVID-19, enrolled during active disease. The chain carries TRBV18 and TRBJ2-3, with D tentatively TRBD1 (6 bases). Material for sequencing was peripheral blood. The CDR3 here is CASSEAGVVRTDTQYF. CDR3 nucleotide sequence: TGTGCCAGCTCAGAGGCAGGGGTAGTTCGCACAGATACGCAGTATTTT.